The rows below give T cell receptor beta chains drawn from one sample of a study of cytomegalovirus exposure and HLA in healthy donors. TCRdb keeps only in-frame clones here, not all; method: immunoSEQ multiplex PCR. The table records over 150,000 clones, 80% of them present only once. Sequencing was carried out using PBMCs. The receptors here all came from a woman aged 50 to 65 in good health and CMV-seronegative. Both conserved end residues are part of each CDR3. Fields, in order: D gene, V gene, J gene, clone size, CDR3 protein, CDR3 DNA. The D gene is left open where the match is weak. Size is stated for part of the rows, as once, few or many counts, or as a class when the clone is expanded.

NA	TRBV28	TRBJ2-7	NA	CASTSRLGRGADLTYEQYF	TGTGCCAGCACCTCAAGACTGGGACGGGGGGCCGATCTAACCTACGAGCAGTACTTC
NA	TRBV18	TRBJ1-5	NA	CASSPGLDQPQHF	TGTGCCAGCTCCCCAGGACTGGATCAGCCCCAGCATTTT
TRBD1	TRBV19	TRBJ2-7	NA	CASSNRGLETYEQYF	TGTGCCAGTAGTAACAGGGGGCTGGAGACCTACGAGCAGTACTTC
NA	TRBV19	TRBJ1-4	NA	CARLQDLANEKLFF	TGTGCCAGATTACAGGACCTGGCTAATGAAAAACTGTTTTTT
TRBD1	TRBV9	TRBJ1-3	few	CASSGTGVNTIYF	TGTGCCAGCAGCGGAACAGGGGTAAACACCATATATTTT
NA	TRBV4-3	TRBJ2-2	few	CASSQDGRVNTGELFF	TGCGCCAGCAGCCAAGATGGCAGGGTAAACACCGGGGAGCTGTTTTTT
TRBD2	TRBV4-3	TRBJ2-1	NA	CASSPGTSGGAADEQFF	TGCGCCAGCAGCCCCGGGACTAGCGGGGGGGCTGCGGATGAGCAGTTCTTC
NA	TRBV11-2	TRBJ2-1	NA	CASSLQYNEQFF	TGTGCCAGCAGCTTACAGTACAATGAGCAGTTCTTC
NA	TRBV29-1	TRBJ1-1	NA	CSVAGGMENTEAFF	TGCAGCGTTGCGGGGGGGATGGAGAACACTGAAGCTTTCTTT
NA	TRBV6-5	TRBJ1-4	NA	CASSGLGGFHEKLFF	TGTGCCAGCAGTGGCCTCGGGGGGTTTCATGAAAAACTGTTTTTT
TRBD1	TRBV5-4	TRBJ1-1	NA	CASRQGWDTEAFF	TGTGCCAGCAGACAGGGGTGGGACACTGAAGCTTTCTTT
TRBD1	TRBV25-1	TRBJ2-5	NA	CASAKQGRGETQYF	TGTGCCAGCGCCAAACAGGGGCGTGGAGAGACCCAGTACTTC
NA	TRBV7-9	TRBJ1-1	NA	CASSLHETPNTEAFF	TGTGCCAGCAGCTTACATGAGACACCAAACACTGAAGCTTTCTTT
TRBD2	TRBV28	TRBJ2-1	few	CASSLPSGGHNEQFF	TGTGCCAGCAGTTTACCTAGCGGGGGCCACAATGAGCAGTTCTTC
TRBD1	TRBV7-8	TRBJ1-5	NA	CASSSGQYSNQPQHF	TGTGCCAGCTCGTCGGGACAGTATAGCAATCAGCCCCAGCATTTT
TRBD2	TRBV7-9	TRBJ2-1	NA	CASSRTSGGVGNEQFF	TGTGCCAGCAGCAGGACTAGCGGGGGGGTTGGCAATGAGCAGTTCTTC
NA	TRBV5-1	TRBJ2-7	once	CASSFGISQGSTYEQYF	TGCGCCAGCAGCTTTGGAATATCACAGGGTTCAACCTACGAGCAGTACTTC
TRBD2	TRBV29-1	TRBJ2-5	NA	CSLVAGGPLETQYF	TGCAGCCTGGTAGCGGGAGGACCCCTGGAGACCCAGTACTTC
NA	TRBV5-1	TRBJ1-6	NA	CASSLGTGSISPLHF	TGCGCCAGCAGCTTGGGCACGGGGTCCATATCACCCCTCCACTTT
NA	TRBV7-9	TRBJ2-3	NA	CASWEGGPKTDTQYF	TGTGCCAGCTGGGAGGGGGGGCCGAAAACAGATACGCAGTATTTT
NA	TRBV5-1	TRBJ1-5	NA	CASSFEGERPQHF	TGCGCCAGCAGCTTTGAGGGGGAACGGCCCCAGCATTTT
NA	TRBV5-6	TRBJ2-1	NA	CASSLDRGGQFF	TGTGCCAGCAGCTTGGATCGGGGAGGGCAGTTCTTC